This record looks at one T cell receptor (beta chain) sequence and its context. Its antigen remains unidentified. With the 5' RACE reads reprocessed, TCRdb shows one record per CDR3 protein and no DNA. The sample table sets out roughly 110,000 distinct CDR3 sequences. These data come from a study of T cells expressing NK-cell markers. Whole-study findings and limits: Each of 5 to 7 donors carried dominant NKG2C+ clonotypes accounting for roughly 1.0-8% of CD8+ T cells.

This CDR3 region has 14 residues. Germline values: CDR1 MNHNS, CDR2 SASEGT. The specimen sequenced was blood T cells: a sorted CD56 or NKG2C T cell subset, CD4+ or CD8+ T cells, or bulk PBMC T cells (not recorded which). The chain joins TRBV6-1 to TRBJ2-7. The sequence was obtained from a woman aged 18 to 75 in good health. The CDR3 reads CASSEYEPPYEQYF.